This T cell receptor (beta chain) was documented in a study of graft-versus-host responses after intestinal transplantation. Across the study: Multivisceral, liver-intestinal, or isolated intestinal transplants were given to recipients.

On this clone: Antigen: not known.

Germline V CDR1 and CDR2: SGHKS, YYEKEE (reference sequence). There are 16 residues in the CDR3. The V gene end was trimmed by 2 bases and the J gene end by 8 bases; junction bases not matched to a gene: 12. TCRdb's copy holds only in-frame clones and misses some; the assay was immunoSEQ multiplex PCR. The sample has tens of thousands of clones, roughly 92% seen once. Study findings and constraints: Circulating GvH clone levels at their peak were associated with HvG declines (early post-transplant). Recipient bone marrow held GvH clones, some seen earlier in ileum or blood. Where graft-donor T cell macrochimerism was present, patients had high graft-versus-host to host-versus-graft clonal ratios in allografts.

This receptor was taken from a human donor who received an intestinal transplant. The chain uses TRBV5-5 and TRBJ1-4; 7 nucleotides align to TRBD1. The material was unstimulated CD4+ T cells sorted from spleen or lymph node cells, obtained before intestinal transplant. This CDR3 reads CASSFARGRAEEKLFF. CDR3 DNA: TGTGCCAGCAGCTTTGCCAGGGGGAGGGCTGAGGAAAAACTGTTTTTT.